This T cell receptor (beta chain) derives from a study of T cells in Graves' hyperthyroidism and ophthalmopathy. The wider study: Peripheral blood was acquired at first diagnosis, ahead of any therapy whatsoever. Study-level points and caveats: Blood also contained most expanded thyroid clonotypes above 0.001.

Exclusion of a patient resulted from uncontrolled infection, other autoimmune disease, pregnancy or lactation. Diagnoses were established using clinical symptoms, serum thyroxine and TRAb, thyroid ultrasound and orbital computed tomography. Researchers amplified the TCR beta CDR3 regions from RNA transcripts. First-round RT-PCR of the TCR CDR3 relied on the HTBI primer set. TCRdb used MiXCR to reprocess the multiplex PCR reads, holding one entry per CDR3 protein. The sample records about 58,000 distinct CDR3 sequences, roughly 52% being singletons. Germline V lookup: CDR1 MNHNS, CDR2 SASEGT. This CDR3 region has 13 residues. V shed 0 bases and J shed 4 bases, with 6 bases lying between them. Ten or more counts support this clonotype. Its antigen is currently unknown.

This chain connects TRBV6-1 to TRBJ1-1; D unresolved. Sequenced input: blood. The receptor was derived from a woman aged 30 to 39 with Graves' ophthalmopathy. The CDR3 coding sequence is TGTGCCAGCAGTGAAGCGAGGGCCACTGAAGCTTTCTTT. The encoded protein is CASSEARATEAFF.